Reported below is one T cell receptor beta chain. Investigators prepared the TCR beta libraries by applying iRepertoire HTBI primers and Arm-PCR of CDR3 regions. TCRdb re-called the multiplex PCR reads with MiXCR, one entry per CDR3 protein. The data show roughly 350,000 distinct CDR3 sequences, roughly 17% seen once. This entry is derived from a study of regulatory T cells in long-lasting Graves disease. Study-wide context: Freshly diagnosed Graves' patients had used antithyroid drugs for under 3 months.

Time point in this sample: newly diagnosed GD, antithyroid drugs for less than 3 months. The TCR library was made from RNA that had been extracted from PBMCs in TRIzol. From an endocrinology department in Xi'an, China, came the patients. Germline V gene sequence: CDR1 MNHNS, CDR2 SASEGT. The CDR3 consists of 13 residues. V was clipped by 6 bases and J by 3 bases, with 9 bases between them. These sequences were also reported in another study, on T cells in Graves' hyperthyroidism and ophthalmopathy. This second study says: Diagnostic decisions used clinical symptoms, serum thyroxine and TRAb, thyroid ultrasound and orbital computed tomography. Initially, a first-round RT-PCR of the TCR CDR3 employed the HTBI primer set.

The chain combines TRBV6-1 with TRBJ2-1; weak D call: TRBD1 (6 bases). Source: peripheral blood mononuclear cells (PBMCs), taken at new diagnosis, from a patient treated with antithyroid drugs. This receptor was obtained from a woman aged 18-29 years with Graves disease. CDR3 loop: CASRWDNYNEQFF. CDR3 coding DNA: TGTGCCAGCAGATGGGACAACTACAATGAGCAGTTCTTC.